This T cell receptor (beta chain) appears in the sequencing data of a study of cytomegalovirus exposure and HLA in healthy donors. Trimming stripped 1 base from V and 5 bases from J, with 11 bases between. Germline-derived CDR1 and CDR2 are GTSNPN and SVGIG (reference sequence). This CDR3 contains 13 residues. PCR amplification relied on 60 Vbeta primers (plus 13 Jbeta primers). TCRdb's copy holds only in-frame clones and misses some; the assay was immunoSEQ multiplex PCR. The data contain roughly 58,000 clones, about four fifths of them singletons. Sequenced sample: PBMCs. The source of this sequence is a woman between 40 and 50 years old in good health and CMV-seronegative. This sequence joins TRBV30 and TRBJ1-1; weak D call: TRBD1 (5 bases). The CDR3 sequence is CAWSEGAHTEAFF. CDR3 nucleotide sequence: TGTGCCTGGAGTGAAGGGGCGCATACTGAAGCTTTCTTT.